The clone carrying this T cell receptor beta chain was observed a single time. Its cognate antigen is unknown. This sample is drawn from a study of cytomegalovirus exposure and HLA in healthy donors. General study points: There were 150 to 200 TCR beta chains listed as cytomegalovirus-associated. For TCR beta chains, V- and J-gene trimming was later linked to a missense DCLRE1C variant. Analysis performed later found more than 15,000 TCR beta sequences associated with HLA alleles at 0.05 false discovery rate.

CDR1 is SGHRS and CDR2 is YFSETQ in the germline V gene. This CDR3 is 16 amino acids long. J gave up 3 bases and V 4 bases, and 8 bases lay outside the gene matches. Primers: 60 Vbeta forward and 13 Jbeta reverse. Only in-frame clones appear in the TCRdb table, and some are missing; sequencing was by immunoSEQ multiplex PCR. The profile shows 70,000 to 100,000 clones, 75% to 85% of them singletons. At the time of sampling, donors were nominally healthy, though unrecorded immune exposures were likely. This clonotype originated in a man aged 18-30 years in good health and CMV-seronegative. The V gene is TRBV5-1, the J gene TRBJ2-3; 10 nucleotides line up with TRBD2. Input material: PBMCs. The CDR3, as DNA: TGCGCCAGCAGCGGTACTGGACTAGCGGAAACAGATACGCAGTATTTT. The encoded protein is CASSGTGLAETDTQYF.